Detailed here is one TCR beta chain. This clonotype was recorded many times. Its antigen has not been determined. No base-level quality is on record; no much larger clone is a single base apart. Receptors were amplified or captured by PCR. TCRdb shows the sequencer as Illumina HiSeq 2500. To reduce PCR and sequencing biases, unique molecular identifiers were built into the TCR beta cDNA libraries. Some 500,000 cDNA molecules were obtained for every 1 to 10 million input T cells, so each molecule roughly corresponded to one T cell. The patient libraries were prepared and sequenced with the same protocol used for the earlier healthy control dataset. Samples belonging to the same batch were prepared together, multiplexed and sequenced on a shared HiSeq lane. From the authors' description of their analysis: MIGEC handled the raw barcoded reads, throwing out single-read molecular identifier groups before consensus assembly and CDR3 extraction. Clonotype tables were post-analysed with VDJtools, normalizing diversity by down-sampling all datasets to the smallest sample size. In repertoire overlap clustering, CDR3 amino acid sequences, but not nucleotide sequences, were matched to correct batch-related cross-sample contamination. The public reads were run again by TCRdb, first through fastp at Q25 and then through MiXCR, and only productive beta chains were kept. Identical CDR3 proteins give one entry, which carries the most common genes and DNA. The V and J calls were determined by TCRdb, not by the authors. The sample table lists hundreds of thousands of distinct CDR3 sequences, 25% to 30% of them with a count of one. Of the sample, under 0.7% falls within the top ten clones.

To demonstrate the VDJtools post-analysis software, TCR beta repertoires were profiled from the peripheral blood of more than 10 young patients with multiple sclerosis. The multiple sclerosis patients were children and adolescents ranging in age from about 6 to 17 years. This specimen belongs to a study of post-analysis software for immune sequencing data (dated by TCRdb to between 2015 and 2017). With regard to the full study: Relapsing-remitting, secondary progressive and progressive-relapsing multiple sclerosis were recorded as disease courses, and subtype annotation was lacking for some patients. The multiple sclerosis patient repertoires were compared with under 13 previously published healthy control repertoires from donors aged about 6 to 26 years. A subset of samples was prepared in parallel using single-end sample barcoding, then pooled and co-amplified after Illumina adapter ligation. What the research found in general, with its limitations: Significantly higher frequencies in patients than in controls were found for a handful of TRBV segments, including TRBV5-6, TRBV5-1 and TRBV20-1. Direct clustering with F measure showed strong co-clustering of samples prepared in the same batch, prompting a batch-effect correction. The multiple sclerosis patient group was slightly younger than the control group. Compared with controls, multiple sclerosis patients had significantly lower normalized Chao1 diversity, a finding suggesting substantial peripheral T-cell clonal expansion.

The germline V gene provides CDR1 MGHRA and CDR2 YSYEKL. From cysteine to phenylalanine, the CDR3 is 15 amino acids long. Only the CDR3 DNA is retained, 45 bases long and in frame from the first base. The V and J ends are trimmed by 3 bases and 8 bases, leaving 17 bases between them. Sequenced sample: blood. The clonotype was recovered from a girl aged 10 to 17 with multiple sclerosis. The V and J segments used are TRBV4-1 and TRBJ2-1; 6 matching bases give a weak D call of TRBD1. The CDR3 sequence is CASSHLTPGVHEQFF. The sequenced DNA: TGCGCCAGCAGCCACCTGACCCCAGGGGTCCATGAGCAGTTCTTC.